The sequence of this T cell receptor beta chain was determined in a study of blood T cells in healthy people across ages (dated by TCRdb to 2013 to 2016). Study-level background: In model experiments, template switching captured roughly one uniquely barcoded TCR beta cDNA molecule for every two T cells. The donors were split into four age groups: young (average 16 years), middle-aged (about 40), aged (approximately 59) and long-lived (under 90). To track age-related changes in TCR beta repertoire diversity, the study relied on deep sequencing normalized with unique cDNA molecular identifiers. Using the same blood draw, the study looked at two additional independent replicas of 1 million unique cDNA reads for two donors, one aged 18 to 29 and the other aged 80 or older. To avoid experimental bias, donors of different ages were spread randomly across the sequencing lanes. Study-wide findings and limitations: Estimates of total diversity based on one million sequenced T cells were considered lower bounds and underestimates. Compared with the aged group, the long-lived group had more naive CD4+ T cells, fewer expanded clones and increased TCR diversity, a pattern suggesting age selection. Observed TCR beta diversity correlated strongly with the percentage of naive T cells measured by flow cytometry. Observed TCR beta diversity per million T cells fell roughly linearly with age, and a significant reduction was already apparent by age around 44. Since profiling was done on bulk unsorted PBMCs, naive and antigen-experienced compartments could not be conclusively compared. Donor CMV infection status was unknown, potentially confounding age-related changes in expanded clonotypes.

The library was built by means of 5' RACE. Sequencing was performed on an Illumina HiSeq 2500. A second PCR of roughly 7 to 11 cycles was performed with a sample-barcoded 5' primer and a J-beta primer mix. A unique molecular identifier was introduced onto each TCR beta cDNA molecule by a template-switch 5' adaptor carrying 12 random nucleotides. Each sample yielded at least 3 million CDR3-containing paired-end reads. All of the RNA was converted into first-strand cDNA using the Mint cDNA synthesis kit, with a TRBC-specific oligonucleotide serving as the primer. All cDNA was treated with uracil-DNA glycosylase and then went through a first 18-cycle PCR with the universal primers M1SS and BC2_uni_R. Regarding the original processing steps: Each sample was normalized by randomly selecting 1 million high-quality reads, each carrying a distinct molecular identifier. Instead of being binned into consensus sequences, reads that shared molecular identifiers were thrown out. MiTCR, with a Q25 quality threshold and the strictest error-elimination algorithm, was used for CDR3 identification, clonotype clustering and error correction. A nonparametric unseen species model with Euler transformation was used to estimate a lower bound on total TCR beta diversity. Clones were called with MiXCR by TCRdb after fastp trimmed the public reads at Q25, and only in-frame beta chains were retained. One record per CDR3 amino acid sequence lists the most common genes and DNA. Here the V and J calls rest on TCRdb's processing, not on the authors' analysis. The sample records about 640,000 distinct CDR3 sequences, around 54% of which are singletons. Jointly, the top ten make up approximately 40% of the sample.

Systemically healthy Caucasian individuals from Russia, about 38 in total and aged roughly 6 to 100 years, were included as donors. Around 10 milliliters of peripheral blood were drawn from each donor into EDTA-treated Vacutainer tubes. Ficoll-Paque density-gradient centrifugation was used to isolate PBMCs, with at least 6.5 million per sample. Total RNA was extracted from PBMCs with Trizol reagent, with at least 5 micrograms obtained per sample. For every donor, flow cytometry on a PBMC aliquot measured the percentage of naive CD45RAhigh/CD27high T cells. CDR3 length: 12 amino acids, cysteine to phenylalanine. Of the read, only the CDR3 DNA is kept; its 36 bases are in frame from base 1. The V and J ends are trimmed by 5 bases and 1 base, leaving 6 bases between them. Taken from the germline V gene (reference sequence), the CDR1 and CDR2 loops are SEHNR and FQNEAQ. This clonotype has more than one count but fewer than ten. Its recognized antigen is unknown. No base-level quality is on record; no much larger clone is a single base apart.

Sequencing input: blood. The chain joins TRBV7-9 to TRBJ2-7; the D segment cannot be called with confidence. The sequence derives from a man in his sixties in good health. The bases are TGTGCCAGCAGCCCCCGTTCCTACGAGCAGTACTTC. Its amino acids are CASSPRSYEQYF.